A selection of T cell receptor beta chains follows, all from one sample in a study of T cells in tumors and immune-related adverse events. Repertoires were generated with immunoSEQ multiplex PCR, while TCRdb's copy carries only in-frame clones and drops some. Counted here are roughly 20,000 clones, 90% to 95% occurring once; the ten biggest clones make up around 1.3%. This specimen was lymph node tissue, taken from a patient treated with anti-PD-1 therapy. The receptors come from a female donor with metastatic renal cell carcinoma. CDR3s include the opening cysteine and the closing phenylalanine or tryptophan. The D gene is left open where the match is weak. Some rows mark clone size as missing; the rest say once, few, many or name a class of expanded clone.

size,D,J,V,DNA,CDR3
NA,NA,TRBJ1-2,TRBV30,TGTGCCTGGAGTATCAACAGGCGGGTCGGCTACACCTTC,CAWSINRRVGYTF
NA,TRBD2,TRBJ2-3,TRBV4-1,TGCGCCAGCAGCCAAGAACTGAGCGGGGGGGCCGTAGATACGCAGTATTTT,CASSQELSGGAVDTQYF
NA,NA,TRBJ2-5,TRBV5-1,TGCGCCAGCAGGCGTAACAATGAGGAGACCCAGTACTTC,CASRRNNEETQYF
NA,NA,TRBJ2-3,TRBV7-8,TGTGCCAGCAGCTTGGAGTTTGCCACAGATACGCAGTATTTT,CASSLEFATDTQYF
NA,NA,TRBJ1-2,TRBV11-1,TGTGCCAGCAGCCTTATCACAGGGTACCCCACCGGGGGCTACACCTTC,CASSLITGYPTGGYTF
once,TRBD1,TRBJ2-2,TRBV7-2,TGTGCCAGCAGCCTAACCCGGGGACAGGGACATTTCGGGGAGCTGTTTTTT,CASSLTRGQGHFGELFF
NA,NA,TRBJ2-2,TRBV19,TGTGCCAGTAACTTACCGGGTCTTAACACCGGGGAGCTGTTTTTT,CASNLPGLNTGELFF
NA,TRBD2,TRBJ2-3,TRBV15,TGTGCCACCCGAAATTCGGGAGGGGGAGATACGCAGTATTTT,CATRNSGGGDTQYF
NA,NA,TRBJ2-2,TRBV4-3,TGCGCCAGCAGCCAAGATTTAGGGGGCCGGGGGACCGGGGAGCTGTTTTTT,CASSQDLGGRGTGELFF
NA,TRBD1,TRBJ1-2,TRBV5-4,TGTGCCAGCAGTAGTAGGGGGCTGGATGGCTACACCTTC,CASSSRGLDGYTF
NA,NA,TRBJ2-2,TRBV19,TGTGCCAGTACTGACACCACGAACACCGGGGAGCTGTTTTTT,CASTDTTNTGELFF
NA,NA,TRBJ2-3,TRBV7-8,TGTGCCAGCCGTTCCCTTAGCACAGATACGCAGTATTTT,CASRSLSTDTQYF
NA,NA,TRBJ1-1,TRBV2,TGTGCCACAGCTAGGAACCCCGGGATGAACACTGAAGCTTTCTTT,CATARNPGMNTEAFF
NA,TRBD1,TRBJ1-1,TRBV18,TGTGCCAGCTCCCTCGGACAGGGACGAGTTGAAGCTTTCTTT,CASSLGQGRVEAFF
NA,NA,TRBJ1-2,TRBV9,TGTGCCAGCAGCGGGGGCCAGGGATACTATGGCTACACCTTC,CASSGGQGYYGYTF
few,NA,TRBJ2-7,TRBV7-9,TGTGCCAGCAGCTTAAATGCTTACGAGCAGTACTTC,CASSLNAYEQYF
NA,TRBD2,TRBJ2-1,TRBV18,TGTGCCAGCTCACGGGCTAGCGGAAATGAGCAGTTCTTC,CASSRASGNEQFF
NA,TRBD1,TRBJ1-4,TRBV10-1,TGCGCCAGCAGCTCAGGGGGAACTAATGAAAAACTGTTTTTT,CASSSGGTNEKLFF
NA,NA,TRBJ2-1,TRBV29-1,TGCAGCGCCCGATTTCGACCTATTCTGAATGAGCAGTTCTTC,CSARFRPILNEQFF
NA,TRBD1,TRBJ1-2,TRBV4-3,TGCGCCAGCAGCCAAGCCCTGGACAGGGAGGGTGGCTACACCTTC,CASSQALDREGGYTF
NA,NA,TRBJ1-1,TRBV5-1,TGCGCCAGCAGCTTGGCCCTGGACTGGGGAATAACTGAAGCTTTCTTT,CASSLALDWGITEAFF
few,TRBD1,TRBJ1-1,TRBV25-1,TGTGCCAGCAGTGGAGGGGGCAGGGGCAGTGGAGCTTTCTTT,CASSGGGRGSGAFF
NA,TRBD2,TRBJ2-3,TRBV27,TGTGCCAGCAGTGTACCCCGCCAGCGGGGGCCCTTCAGCACAGATACGCAGTATTTT,CASSVPRQRGPFSTDTQYF
NA,TRBD1,TRBJ2-6,TRBV30,TGTGCCTGGAGCGTGACAGGGGGCGGGTCTGGGGCCAACGTCCTGACTTTC,CAWSVTGGGSGANVLTF
NA,NA,TRBJ2-5,TRBV11-2,TGTGCCAGCAGCTTACGGGCTAGCGCGAGACTAGAGACCCAGTACTTC,CASSLRASARLETQYF
NA,NA,TRBJ1-3,TRBV29-1,TGCAGCGTTGCCAGTGGGAACACCATATATTTT,CSVASGNTIYF
NA,TRBD1,TRBJ1-4,TRBV4-2,TGTGCCAGCAGCCAAGATAGGGGACAGGGAGGTAAACTGTTTTTT,CASSQDRGQGGKLFF
few,TRBD1,TRBJ1-1,TRBV19,TGTGCCAGTAATGACAGGGGAAACACTGAAGCTTTCTTT,CASNDRGNTEAFF
NA,TRBD2,TRBJ2-7,TRBV27,TGTGCCAGCAGTTTATTCGCGGGAGGGTCTAGTGAGCAGTACTTC,CASSLFAGGSSEQYF
once,NA,TRBJ1-3,TRBV19,TGTGCCAGTAGGGAGGGGTTCTCTGGAAACACCATATATTTT,CASREGFSGNTIYF
NA,NA,TRBJ1-1,TRBV29-1,TGCAGCGTTTTGGGCAACAGCATGAACACTGAAGCTTTCTTT,CSVLGNSMNTEAFF
NA,TRBD2,TRBJ2-1,TRBV5-6,TGTGCCAGCAGCCGTAGCGGGGGGGAATACAATGAGCAGTTCTTC,CASSRSGGEYNEQFF
few,NA,TRBJ2-3,TRBV29-1,TGCAGCGTGGCGTACAGCACAGATACGCAGTATTTT,CSVAYSTDTQYF
NA,TRBD2,TRBJ2-1,TRBV19,TGTGCCAGTAGTAGGGGACTAGCGGGATGGGGCTCCTACAATGAGCAGTTCTTC,CASSRGLAGWGSYNEQFF
NA,NA,TRBJ2-2,TRBV10-1,TGCGCCAGCAGAACGACAGGTGCCGGGGAGCTGTTTTTT,CASRTTGAGELFF
NA,NA,TRBJ1-5,TRBV12-5,TGTGCTAGTGGTTTCGACGGGACTTTAACGCCCCAGCATTTT,CASGFDGTLTPQHF
NA,NA,TRBJ1-5,TRBV4-1,TGCGCCAGCAGCCAAGAGGCAGGTGGGAAGCCCCAGCATTTT,CASSQEAGGKPQHF
once,NA,TRBJ1-2,TRBV5-4,TGTGCCAGCAGCCTACAGGGCCACTATGGCTACACCTTC,CASSLQGHYGYTF
NA,TRBD2,TRBJ2-3,TRBV4-2,TGTGCCAGCAGCCAAGAGCTAGCGGGGGTCACAGATACGCAGTATTTT,CASSQELAGVTDTQYF
few,NA,TRBJ1-2,TRBV28,TGTGCCAGCAGTTTAGGCAGGCCAAACTATGGCTACACCTTC,CASSLGRPNYGYTF
NA,NA,TRBJ2-3,TRBV5-1,TGCGCCAGCAGCTTGGTCGGGTCGTCAGATACGCAGTATTTT,CASSLVGSSDTQYF
NA,NA,TRBJ1-1,TRBV10-3,TGTGCCATCAGTGAGTCGACCATGAACACTGAAGCTTTCTTT,CAISESTMNTEAFF